These T cell receptor beta chains were read from a single sample in a study of T-cell memory formation after mild COVID-19. TCRdb reanalysed the 5' RACE reads using MiXCR and keeps one entry per CDR3 protein. Among around 220,000 distinct CDR3 sequences listed, around 15% were seen once. Sequences were obtained from PBMCs or a T cell subset sorted from them (not recorded which). The source of these receptors is a man between 18 and 35 years old who had mild COVID-19 (a few samples of this study predate the infection). Cell type and time point are not known. CDR3s include the opening cysteine and the closing phenylalanine or tryptophan. D genes are given only for firm matches. Only some rows state a clone size, as once, few, many or a class for expanded clones.

j_call: TRBJ1-1
clone_size: few
d_call: NA
v_call: TRBV7-2
cdr3_aa: CASSLTSGELAFF
cdr3_nt: TGTGCCAGCAGCTTGACTTCCGGGGAGCTAGCTTTCTTT

j_call: TRBJ1-1
clone_size: NA
d_call: TRBD1
v_call: TRBV20-1
cdr3_aa: CSARSIRTGNTEAFF
cdr3_nt: TGCAGTGCTAGATCTATTCGGACAGGGAACACTGAAGCTTTCTTT

j_call: TRBJ1-5
clone_size: few
d_call: NA
v_call: TRBV6-6
cdr3_aa: CASSRPADYSNQPQHF
cdr3_nt: TGTGCCAGCAGTCGCCCGGCGGATTATAGCAATCAGCCCCAGCATTTT

j_call: TRBJ2-2
clone_size: many
d_call: NA
v_call: TRBV5-1
cdr3_aa: CASSLASAGTGELFF
cdr3_nt: TGCGCCAGCAGCTTGGCTAGCGCCGGAACCGGGGAGCTGTTTTTT

j_call: TRBJ2-3
clone_size: few
d_call: NA
v_call: TRBV19
cdr3_aa: CASSMEAITSTDTQYF
cdr3_nt: TGTGCCAGTAGTATGGAAGCCATCACTAGCACAGATACGCAGTATTTT

j_call: TRBJ1-5
clone_size: few
d_call: NA
v_call: TRBV28
cdr3_aa: CASSRRAQTSPPQHF
cdr3_nt: TGTGCCAGCAGTAGAAGGGCACAGACTTCTCCGCCCCAGCATTTT

j_call: TRBJ2-7
clone_size: few
d_call: NA
v_call: TRBV5-1
cdr3_aa: CASSLRQSYEQYF
cdr3_nt: TGCGCCAGCAGTTTACGGCAATCCTACGAGCAGTACTTC

j_call: TRBJ2-3
clone_size: NA
d_call: NA
v_call: TRBV21-1
cdr3_aa: CASRIPDVSTDTQYF
cdr3_nt: TGTGCCAGCAGAATCCCTGATGTTAGCACAGATACGCAGTATTTT

j_call: TRBJ1-3
clone_size: few
d_call: NA
v_call: TRBV6-5
cdr3_aa: CASSRGGRVSGNTIYF
cdr3_nt: TGTGCCAGCAGCCGGGGCGGCCGGGTCTCTGGAAACACCATATATTTT

j_call: TRBJ1-1
clone_size: few
d_call: TRBD1
v_call: TRBV29-1
cdr3_aa: CSGLSGGYRAFF
cdr3_nt: TGCAGCGGCCTCTCAGGGGGGTACCGAGCTTTCTTT

j_call: TRBJ1-3
clone_size: few
d_call: NA
v_call: TRBV11-2
cdr3_aa: CASSLERAPNTIYF
cdr3_nt: TGTGCCAGCAGCTTAGAACGGGCGCCAAACACCATATATTTT

j_call: TRBJ1-1
clone_size: many
d_call: TRBD1
v_call: TRBV9
cdr3_aa: CASSPDRGWDTEAFF
cdr3_nt: TGTGCCAGCAGCCCCGACAGGGGTTGGGACACTGAAGCTTTCTTT

j_call: TRBJ2-2
clone_size: few
d_call: TRBD1
v_call: TRBV6-2/TRBV6-3
cdr3_aa: CASSWGVSGTVNTGELFF
cdr3_nt: TGTGCCAGCAGTTGGGGAGTCTCCGGGACAGTGAACACCGGGGAGCTGTTTTTT

j_call: TRBJ1-2
clone_size: few
d_call: NA
v_call: TRBV20-1
cdr3_aa: CSARQPLNYGYTF
cdr3_nt: TGCAGTGCTAGGCAGCCACTTAACTATGGCTACACCTTC

j_call: TRBJ2-5
clone_size: medium-sized
d_call: TRBD2
v_call: TRBV5-5
cdr3_aa: CASSLFSGGAETQYF
cdr3_nt: TGTGCCAGCAGCTTGTTTAGCGGGGGGGCCGAGACCCAGTACTTC

j_call: TRBJ2-1
clone_size: NA
d_call: NA
v_call: TRBV19
cdr3_aa: CASSISGLVGNEQFF
cdr3_nt: TGTGCCAGTAGTATTTCCGGGTTGGTTGGAAATGAGCAGTTCTTC

j_call: TRBJ1-2
clone_size: few
d_call: NA
v_call: TRBV4-2
cdr3_aa: CASSQGIRGDYGYTF
cdr3_nt: TGTGCCAGCAGCCAAGGAATCAGAGGGGACTATGGCTACACCTTC

j_call: TRBJ1-2
clone_size: once
d_call: NA
v_call: TRBV10-3
cdr3_aa: CAISESDYGYTF
cdr3_nt: TGTGCCATCAGTGAGTCCGACTATGGCTACACCTTC

j_call: TRBJ2-5
clone_size: few
d_call: NA
v_call: TRBV12-3/TRBV12-4
cdr3_aa: CASTSQGGETQYF
cdr3_nt: TGTGCCAGCACCTCACAGGGGGGGGAGACCCAGTACTTC

j_call: TRBJ2-5
clone_size: NA
d_call: NA
v_call: TRBV5-1
cdr3_aa: CASSLQPQGSGETQYF
cdr3_nt: TGCGCCAGCAGCTTACAACCGCAGGGAAGTGGGGAGACCCAGTACTTC

j_call: TRBJ2-1
clone_size: few
d_call: TRBD2
v_call: TRBV5-1
cdr3_aa: CASSGSSGGASSYNEQFF
cdr3_nt: TGCGCCAGCAGCGGATCTAGCGGGGGGGCAAGCTCCTACAATGAGCAGTTCTTC

j_call: TRBJ2-5
clone_size: NA
d_call: NA
v_call: TRBV7-2
cdr3_aa: CASSLNGVGETQYF
cdr3_nt: TGTGCCAGCAGCTTAAATGGAGTTGGAGAGACCCAGTACTTC

j_call: TRBJ1-3
clone_size: few
d_call: TRBD1
v_call: TRBV6-6
cdr3_aa: CASRFPGTGYSGNTIYF
cdr3_nt: TGTGCCAGCAGATTTCCCGGGACAGGGTATAGTGGAAACACCATATATTTT

j_call: TRBJ2-2
clone_size: NA
d_call: NA
v_call: TRBV5-1
cdr3_aa: CASSLAFGSAGELFF
cdr3_nt: TGCGCCAGCAGCTTGGCCTTCGGGTCGGCCGGGGAGCTGTTTTTT

j_call: TRBJ2-5
clone_size: few
d_call: NA
v_call: TRBV6-5
cdr3_aa: CASSRPPRDNEETQYF
cdr3_nt: TGTGCCAGCAGTCGACCCCCCCGGGACAACGAAGAGACCCAGTACTTC

j_call: TRBJ2-2
clone_size: few
d_call: NA
v_call: TRBV29-1
cdr3_aa: CSARDSWGTGELFF
cdr3_nt: TGCAGCGCTCGGGACTCCTGGGGCACCGGGGAGCTGTTTTTT